A selection of T cell receptor beta chains follows, all from one sample in a study of technical replicates of blood from several donors. Clones were read by immunoSEQ multiplex PCR, and TCRdb kept only the in-frame ones, dropping some. Among 84,000 or so clones, just under 95% were seen once, and the ten largest hold approximately 0.27%. Sequences were obtained from T cells isolated from PBMCs. These receptors were collected from a human donor in good health. The CDR3 runs from the conserved cysteine through the conserved F or W. D genes are given only for firm matches. Part of the rows lack a size; the others show once, few, many or a class for expanded clones.

v_gene: TRBV25-1; d_gene: -; abundance: once; j_gene: TRBJ1-2; CDR3nt: TGTGCCAGCAGTGATCCCTGGACAGATGGCTACACCTTC; CDR3aa: CASSDPWTDGYTF
v_gene: TRBV30; d_gene: -; abundance: once; j_gene: TRBJ1-2; CDR3nt: TGTGCCTGGGGAGACAGCCTTCTCTATGGCTACACCTTC; CDR3aa: CAWGDSLLYGYTF
v_gene: TRBV4-1; d_gene: TRBD1; abundance: -; j_gene: TRBJ1-5; CDR3nt: TGCGCCAGCAGCCCGGGACAGGGCTATCAGCCCCAGCATTTT; CDR3aa: CASSPGQGYQPQHF
v_gene: TRBV13; d_gene: TRBD2; abundance: -; j_gene: TRBJ2-4; CDR3nt: TGTGCCAGCAGAGGGCTAGCGGGAGGGCCCAAAAACATTCAGTACTTC; CDR3aa: CASRGLAGGPKNIQYF
v_gene: TRBV7-9; d_gene: TRBD1; abundance: -; j_gene: TRBJ2-1; CDR3nt: TGTGCCGCCCTACTAATAGGACAGGGGGCGAGTGAGCAGTTCTTC; CDR3aa: CAALLIGQGASEQFF
v_gene: TRBV7-9; d_gene: -; abundance: -; j_gene: TRBJ1-4; CDR3nt: TGTGCCAGCAGCTTTTCCGCAGCGGGGGTCGTTACAACTAATGAAAAACTGTTTTTT; CDR3aa: CASSFSAAGVVTTNEKLFF
v_gene: TRBV5-6; d_gene: -; abundance: -; j_gene: TRBJ1-4; CDR3nt: TGTGCCAGCAGCCCCCTACTGTCGCAGGGCCCTGCAACTAATGAAAAACTGTTTTTT; CDR3aa: CASSPLLSQGPATNEKLFF
v_gene: TRBV5-1; d_gene: -; abundance: -; j_gene: TRBJ1-1; CDR3nt: TGCGCCAGCAGCCCAGTCCCGGGGAACACTGAAGCTTTCTTT; CDR3aa: CASSPVPGNTEAFF
v_gene: TRBV5-1; d_gene: -; abundance: -; j_gene: TRBJ1-1; CDR3nt: TGCGCCAGCAGCTTGGGACAGGAGAACACTGAAGCTTTCTTT; CDR3aa: CASSLGQENTEAFF
v_gene: TRBV29-1; d_gene: -; abundance: -; j_gene: TRBJ1-1; CDR3nt: TGCAGCGTTGTTAAGCTTGAAGCTTTCTTT; CDR3aa: CSVVKLEAFF
v_gene: TRBV2; d_gene: -; abundance: medium-sized; j_gene: TRBJ2-7; CDR3nt: TGTGCCAGCAGGGTCGTTAGCTCCTACGAGCAGTACTTC; CDR3aa: CASRVVSSYEQYF
v_gene: TRBV6-1; d_gene: -; abundance: -; j_gene: TRBJ1-1; CDR3nt: TGTGCCAGCAGCGACTGGGGCACGGGGAACACTGAAGCTTTCTTT; CDR3aa: CASSDWGTGNTEAFF
v_gene: TRBV28; d_gene: TRBD1; abundance: -; j_gene: TRBJ1-2; CDR3nt: TGTGCCAGCAGTCCACGGACAGGGGAAAGCTATGGCTACACCTTC; CDR3aa: CASSPRTGESYGYTF
v_gene: TRBV19; d_gene: -; abundance: -; j_gene: TRBJ2-2; CDR3nt: TGTGCCAGTCAGGGGAGGGGGGCCGGGGAGCTGTTTTTT; CDR3aa: CASQGRGAGELFF
v_gene: TRBV28; d_gene: -; abundance: -; j_gene: TRBJ2-5; CDR3nt: TGTGCCAGCACGCCGGGACTCAACCAAGAGACCCAGTACTTC; CDR3aa: CASTPGLNQETQYF
v_gene: TRBV7-9; d_gene: -; abundance: -; j_gene: TRBJ1-2; CDR3nt: TGTGCCAGCAGCTTAGAGACAGTCTATGGCTACACCTTC; CDR3aa: CASSLETVYGYTF